The 9 T cell receptor beta chains given below trace back to one sample, sequenced in a study of early T cells in non-severe SARS-CoV-2 infection. Each CDR3 protein gets one entry after TCRdb re-called the 5' RACE reads with MiXCR. This table holds 68,000 or so distinct CDR3 sequences, more than 10% found once. What was sequenced was whole blood. Every receptor here comes from an adult who was a healthcare worker with PCR-confirmed SARS-CoV-2 infection or an uninfected control (not recorded which).

This clonotype was counted at least ten times. The J gene is TRBJ2-7, the V gene TRBV11-2; no firm D call. V lost 0 bases, J lost 4 bases, and 10 bases lay in between. The CDR3 sequence is 14 residues long. Germline CDR1 is SGHAT and CDR2 is FQNNGV. The CDR3 sequence: CASSLDRRAYEQYF. CDR3 DNA sequence: TGTGCCAGCAGCTTAGATCGTCGTGCATACGAGCAGTACTTC.

This clonotype has a count of ten or more. This chain uses TRBV6-2 or TRBV6-3 with TRBJ2-3; TRBD1 is a possible D gene (6 bases). Trimming shortened V by 2 bases and J by 2 bases, and 14 bases separated the two germline ends. CDR1 and CDR2 from the germline V gene are MNHEY and SVGEGT. The CDR3 runs to 16 residues. CDR3 bases: TGTGCCAGCAGTTACGGGGAACGGACAGACACAGATACGCAGTATTTT. It yields the protein CASSYGERTDTDTQYF.

This clonotype was seen only once. The chain carries TRBV6-5 and TRBJ2-7; D assignment may be TRBD1 or TRBD2 (5 bases each). Trimming took off 10 bases at V and 9 bases at J, with 19 bases between the two ends. The CDR3 runs to 12 residues. The germline gives CDR1 MNHEY, CDR2 SVGAGI. The CDR3 sequence is CATRDGGRGQYF. For the CDR3, the DNA is TGTGCCACTAGGGACGGCGGCCGAGGGCAGTACTTC.

With regard to this clonotype: A much larger clone lies a single base off, so this may be a read error. This chain connects TRBV10-2 to TRBJ2-6; D gene unclear. Per the germline V gene, CDR1 is WSHSY and CDR2 is SAAADI. The V and J ends lost 8 bases and 3 bases respectively, with 11 bases between them. The CDR3 is made up of 14 amino acids. The CDR3 sequence is CASGVNDGANVLTF. The CDR3 DNA reads as TGCGCCAGCGGGGTCAACGATGGGGCCAACGTCCTGACTTTC.

This clonotype was recorded many times. This sequence joins TRBV29-1 and TRBJ2-7; 7 nucleotides agree with TRBD2. Unmatched junction bases numbered 6, after V lost 7 bases and J lost 6 bases. The V gene's germline CDR1 is SQVTM and CDR2 ANQGSEA. This CDR3 spans 11 amino acids. The CDR3: CSAGGGSEQYF. DNA of the CDR3: TGCAGCGCTGGGGGAGGGAGCGAGCAGTACTTC.

The chain uses TRBV18 and TRBJ2-3; TRBD1 is a possible D gene (6 bases). Trimming removed 0 bases at V and 6 bases at J, with 13 bases between. Germline CDR1 KGHSH, CDR2 LQKENI. This CDR3 region has 15 residues. The DNA of the CDR3 is TGTGCCAGCTCACCACCGACCCAGGGGTACGATACGCAGTATTTT. Protein sequence: CASSPPTQGYDTQYF.

V is TRBV25-1 and J is TRBJ2-3, with 8 bases matching TRBD2. The CDR3 is 14 residues long. The junction had 8 bases not matched to a gene; V was cut back by 7 bases and J by 5 bases. In germline, CDR1 is MGHDK, CDR2 SYGVNS. CDR3: CASTPAGEVDTQYF. The CDR3 DNA reads as TGTGCCAGCACTCCAGCGGGGGAGGTAGATACGCAGTATTTT.

The chain recombines TRBV20-1 with TRBJ1-4, with no clear D. This CDR3 has 12 residues. V was pared by 6 bases and J by 5 bases, with 10 bases between. In germline, CDR1 is DFQATT, CDR2 SNEGSKA (reference sequence). CDR3 loop: CSARFVNEKLFF. The CDR3 DNA reads as TGCAGTGCCCGGTTCGTGAATGAAAAACTGTTTTTT.

The chain employs TRBV20-1 and TRBJ1-2; D gene unclear. V was cut by 3 bases and J by 5 bases, with 16 bases left in between. From germline, CDR1 is DFQATT and CDR2 SNEGSKA (reference sequence). This CDR3 has 14 residues. The CDR3 loop reads CSASAPQLGYGYTF. In DNA, the CDR3 is TGCAGTGCTAGTGCCCCCCAACTGGGGTATGGCTACACCTTC.